These T cell receptor beta chains were read from a single sample in a study of blood T cell repertoires in COVID-19. Repertoires were generated with immunoSEQ multiplex PCR, while TCRdb's copy carries only in-frame clones and drops some. The top ten clones hold roughly 0.25% of a sample with about 670,000 clones, around 89% of them seen once. Sequenced: peripheral blood. The receptors originated from a woman younger than 35 with acute or convalescent COVID-19. The CDR3 runs from the conserved cysteine through the conserved F or W. A D gene is named only where the DNA matches it firmly. Rows give clone size only sometimes, using once, few, many, or a class for an expanded clone.

TRBD1	TRBV27	-	TRBJ1-2	TGTGCCAGCAGTTCTTCCGAACTCTACGGGACAGAACTCTATGGCTACACCTTC	CASSSSELYGTELYGYTF
TRBD2	TRBV7-2	-	TRBJ2-5	TGTGCCAGCAGCTTACCTACTAGCGGGGGTGCAGAGACCCAGTACTTC	CASSLPTSGGAETQYF
TRBD2	TRBV7-8	-	TRBJ2-5	TGTGCCAGCAGGAGCGGGGGGGGAGAGACCCAGTACTTC	CASRSGGGETQYF
TRBD1	TRBV3-1/TRBV3-2	once	TRBJ1-6	TGTGCCGCCCGGGACAGGGCAGATAATTCACCCCTCCACTTT	CAARDRADNSPLHF
TRBD1	TRBV4-2	-	TRBJ1-1	TGTGCCAGCAGCCAAAAAAACCGGGACAGGGTGTTTGAAGCTTTCTTT	CASSQKNRDRVFEAFF
-	TRBV27	-	TRBJ1-1	TGTGCCAGCAGTTTACGGGGGAGCACTGAAGCTTTCTTT	CASSLRGSTEAFF
-	TRBV7-3	-	TRBJ2-2	TGTGCCAGCAGCTCCCCGACAGGCCGAAACACCGGGGAGCTGTTTTTT	CASSSPTGRNTGELFF
-	TRBV6-5	-	TRBJ1-1	TGTGCCAGCAGTATCTCAGGGGAAACTGAAGCTTTCTTT	CASSISGETEAFF
-	TRBV27	-	TRBJ2-7	TGTGCCAGCAGTTTAGGGTCAGGGGTATACGAGCAGTACTTC	CASSLGSGVYEQYF
-	TRBV15	-	TRBJ1-5	TGTGCCACCAGCAGAGAGGGACACCTAAGCAATCAGCCCCAGCATTTT	CATSREGHLSNQPQHF
-	TRBV11-2	few	TRBJ2-7	TGTGCCAGCAGCTTAGACATTAGCGGATACGAGCAGTACTTC	CASSLDISGYEQYF
-	TRBV5-8	once	TRBJ2-1	TGTGCCAGCAGCCGCAACAGGAATGAGCAGTTCTTC	CASSRNRNEQFF
TRBD1	TRBV3-1/TRBV3-2	-	TRBJ1-2	TGTGCCAGCAGGAGGACAGGGGGCGAATATGGCTACACCTTC	CASRRTGGEYGYTF
-	TRBV27	-	TRBJ1-2	TGTGCCAGCAGCCTCGAGGGCTACACCTTC	CASSLEGYTF